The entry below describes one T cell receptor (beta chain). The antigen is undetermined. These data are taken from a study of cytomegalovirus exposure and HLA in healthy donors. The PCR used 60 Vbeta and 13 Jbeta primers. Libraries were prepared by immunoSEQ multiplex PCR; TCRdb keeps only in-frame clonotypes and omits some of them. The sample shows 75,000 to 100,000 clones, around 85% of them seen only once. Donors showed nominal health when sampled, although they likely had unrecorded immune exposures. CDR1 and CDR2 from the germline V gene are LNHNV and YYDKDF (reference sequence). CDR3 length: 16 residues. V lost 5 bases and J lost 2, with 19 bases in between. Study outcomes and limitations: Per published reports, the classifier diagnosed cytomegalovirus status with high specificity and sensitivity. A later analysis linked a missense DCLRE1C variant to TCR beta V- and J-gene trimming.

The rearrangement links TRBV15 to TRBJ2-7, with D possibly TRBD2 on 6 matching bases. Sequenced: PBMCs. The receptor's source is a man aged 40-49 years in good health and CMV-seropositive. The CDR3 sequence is CATSWRGRTHPYEQYF. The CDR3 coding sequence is TGTGCCACCAGCTGGAGAGGGAGGACCCATCCCTACGAGCAGTACTTC.